This TCR beta chain was identified during a study of blood T cell repertoires in COVID-19. Study-level background: Specimens from acute and convalescent COVID-19 originated in the United States, Italy and Spain.

The CDR3 totals 14 residues. The germline gives CDR1 MNHEY, CDR2 SVGAGI. Trimming cost V 1 base and J 2 bases; bases outside gene matches: 2. Authors' analysis steps: Reference gene primer amplification yielded estimated nucleated cell counts. Produced via immunoSEQ multiplex PCR; TCRdb's table is partial and in-frame only. Clonal size and the V and J genes are those of that table, whereas D and trimming came from the DNA. The table lists about 65,000 clones, 65% to 85% of them singletons. Source material: peripheral blood. The genes are TRBV6-5 and TRBJ2-7, with 7 bases matching TRBD1. The receptor was derived from a human donor in a cohort sampled during active COVID-19. The CDR3 bases are TGTGCCAGCAGTTACTTTACAGGGGCCTACGAGCAGTACTTC. Protein: CASSYFTGAYEQYF.